The subject of this entry is one T cell receptor (beta chain). The specificity of this receptor is unknown. Base qualities are not at hand, and no much larger clone is one base apart. This entry comes from a study of long-term antiretroviral therapy in people with HIV (dated by TCRdb to between 2021 and 2024). Context from the whole study: Collection of the earliest samples took place about a decade ahead of the 2015 WHO recommendation for immediate ART, at a time when ART was typically delayed until CD4 counts fell. No cross-contamination during QIAcube processing was shown when test extractions of a monoclonal T-cell line were performed alongside 25 to 35 polyclonal samples. About 40% of the 30 participants with HIV were female. A retrospective serial study tested whether changes in peripheral blood TRB repertoire composition and diversity were associated with ART initiation and durable HIV suppression. A total of around 190 cryopreserved PBMC samples came from around 30 adults with confirmed HIV infection and were collected serially over a mean of roughly six years (range 1-12).

The immunoSEQ hsTCRB v3.0 assay was used at survey level resolution for TRB variable region sequencing. TRB sequencing targeted a depth of 40,000-50,000 T-cell genomes per sample. Pooled TRB libraries were sequenced on an Illumina MiSeq with a v3 150-cycle kit. On the study's bioinformatics: Repertoire analysis ran in R within a reproducible Nextflow workflow covering QC, data transformation and analysis. LymphoSeq2, an R package for AIRR-Seq data exploration, was used to implement custom analyses. A few samples yielding fewer than 5000 total TRB sequences were excluded, leaving approximately 190 analyzed HIV repertoires. Among the 180 to 200 HIV repertoires that were kept, almost 60 were collected before ART initiation and around 130 were collected after ART initiation. Repertoires were downsampled to 5000 TRB nucleotide sequences, and summary statistics were averaged over 100 downsampling iterations. The analysis kept only TRB sequences whose CDR3 regions were at least seven amino acids long. A Shannon entropy-derived clonality score and the Gini coefficient were used to measure diversity. In the repertoire networks, any two of the top 5000 CDR3 amino acid sequences were linked whenever the two sequences differed by an edit distance of one. For TRB CDR3 amino acid sequences, antigen specificity groups and MHC restriction were predicted with GLIPH2. To flag known CMV, EBV, HIV or tissue antigen associations, CDR3 amino acid sequences were matched against VDJdb and McPAS-TCR. Pre-ART, post-ART and control groups were compared with Wilcoxon signed-rank tests and Holm-Bonferroni correction. TCRdb mirrors the immuneACCESS table, restricted to in-frame sequences. Some clones are absent from its copies; in checked studies, under half trace to an unresolved V gene, and the reason for the others is unknown. V and J calls and clone size are given by that table; D and trimming were obtained from the DNA. This sample holds about 20,000 clones; roughly 84% were observed only once. Around 3.1% of the sample comes from the top ten.

Summary of the overall study and its limitations: Because pre-ART samples had limited cell numbers, profiling was done on unsorted PBMC rather than on sorted CD4+ and CD8+ T cells. The samples span the years 2004 to 2017, and the ART regimens used may be less effective than current regimens. Owing to limited PBMC availability, only the TCR beta chain was sequenced, without alpha chain pairing. CDR3 length ranges in HIV repertoires were narrower than in controls, and network structure suggested an antigen-experienced repertoire with only a slight naive shift after ART. Inferences about post-ART repertoire changes were limited because no data were available on ART adherence, viral resistance or therapy changes. ART initiation was associated with a significant increase in TRB diversity, but diversity stayed significantly below transplant donor controls even after long-term ART. At every time point, the repertoire was dominated by expanded TRB clones first identified before ART initiation, although this dominance fluctuated and, in many PLHIV, declined after ART.

CDR1 and CDR2 are drawn from the germline V gene: MRHNA, SNTAGT. V drops 4 bases and J drops 3 bases, leaving 13 bases in between. The CDR3 holds 15 amino acids from the cysteine to the phenylalanine. Of all the DNA, just the CDR3 is kept, 45 bases in frame from base 1. Participants were included only if at least one PBMC sample before ART initiation and at least two post-ART samples were available. Treatment was received in the United States of America by all participants with HIV. Before DNA extraction, cryopreserved samples containing about 0.9-11 million PBMC were thawed and washed. At the time of the earliest PBMC sample, participants with HIV were aged between roughly 20 and 60 years. Each participant contributed PBMC samples from 1-4 timepoints before ART initiation and 2-8 timepoints after ART initiation, with a median of 7 samples. For every participant, serial HIV viral load, CD4+ T-cell count, ART history and demographic data were obtained. Genomic DNA was extracted from unsorted PBMC with a Qiagen kit on a QIAcube, processed in batches of 12 samples.

This TCR was recovered from a woman aged 50 to 60 with HIV. The sample consisted of unsorted PBMCs, taken 1.9 years after starting antiretroviral therapy. The rearranged chain carries TRBV6-4 and TRBJ1-5, with TRBD1 perhaps the D gene, on 6 matching bases. The CDR3 region: CASSVEGGSNQPQHF. Here is the DNA: TGTGCCAGCAGTGTAGAAGGGGGTTCCAATCAGCCCCAGCATTTT.